Below, 19 T cell receptor beta chains from the same sample are listed, as sequenced in a study of blood T cell repertoires in COVID-19. Some clones are missing from TCRdb's copy, which holds only in-frame ones; the method was immunoSEQ multiplex PCR. The table lists some 250,000 clones, about 73% of them singletons. The sequenced sample was peripheral blood. The receptors stem from a woman over 75 with acute or convalescent COVID-19.

The rearrangement links TRBV5-5 to TRBJ2-6; 10 bases agree with TRBD1. The CDR3 is made up of 18 amino acids. Germline V gene data show CDR1 as SGHKS and CDR2 as YYEKEE (reference sequence). V trimming: 4 bases; J trimming: 1 base; junction bases outside the gene matches: 8. The CDR3 nucleotides are TGTGCCAGCAGCCCTAGACAGGGGGCCGGATCTGGGGCCAACGTCCTGACTTTC. The encoded protein is CASSPRQGAGSGANVLTF.

The rearrangement joins TRBV11-2 to TRBJ1-1; perhaps TRBD1 as D (6 bases). Trimming took 5 bases from V and 0 from J, leaving 16 bases between them. CDR3 size: 16 residues. Germline lookup yields CDR1 SGHAT and CDR2 FQNNGV. CDR3 residues: CASSNYDRPMNTEAFF. As DNA, the CDR3 is TGTGCCAGCAGCAATTACGACAGGCCAATGAACACTGAAGCTTTCTTT. The entire variable domain, with the rest obtained from reference TRBV11-2 and TRBJ1-1, is as follows: EAGVAQSPRYKIIEKRQSVAFWCNPISGHATLYWYQQILGQGPKLLIQFQNNGVVDDSQLPKDRFSAERLKGVDSTLKIQPAKLEDSAVYLCASSNYDRPMNTEAFFGQGTRLTVV.

The CDR3: CASSQDFFPRVAGTQYF. CDR3 in DNA: TGCGCCAGCAGCCAAGACTTTTTTCCTAGGGTCGCGGGGACCCAGTACTTC. The genes are TRBV4-1 and TRBJ2-5, with TRBD2 as a possible D gene (5 bases). There are 17 residues in the CDR3. V lost 0 bases and J lost 7, with 21 bases in between. Germline V gene data show CDR1 as MGHRA and CDR2 as YSYEKL.

This sequence joins TRBV4-2 and TRBJ1-6, with a tentative D call TRBD1 (5 bases). Trimming pared 4 bases from V and 8 bases from J, leaving 18 bases between. Germline V gene sequence: CDR1 LGHNA, CDR2 YNFKEQ. This CDR3 has 16 residues. Written as DNA, the CDR3 is TGTGCCAGCAGCCTTGTAATCGCCAGGGTACATTCACCCCTCCACTTT. Translating it yields CASSLVIARVHSPLHF.

This clone has only a few counts. The chain is built from TRBV6-5 and TRBJ1-1; 8 positions match TRBD1. This CDR3 contains 15 residues. V dropped 6 bases and J dropped 3; count of bases not matched to a gene: 9. The germline gives CDR1 MNHEY, CDR2 SVGAGI. The CDR3 region is CASSLFMDRDTEAFF. For the CDR3, the DNA is TGTGCCAGCAGCCTTTTTATGGACAGGGACACTGAAGCTTTCTTT.

The V and J genes are TRBV9 and TRBJ2-5; perhaps TRBD1 as D (7 bases). Trimming left V 4 bases short and J 7 bases short, with 17 bases between. Looked up from germline, CDR1 is SGDLS and CDR2 is YYNGEE. The CDR3 totals 14 residues. CDR3 sequence reads: CASSPSGGPGTQYF. In nucleotides, the CDR3 is TGTGCCAGCAGCCCCTCAGGGGGGCCGGGGACCCAGTACTTC.

The J gene is TRBJ2-2, the V gene TRBV10-3, with D hard to call. The CDR3 runs 17 residues. The V gene's germline CDR1 is ENHRY and CDR2 SYGVKD. V lost 0 bases, J lost 0 bases, and 11 bases lay in between. CDR3 nucleotides: TGTGCCATCAGTGAGTCGTGGTACAACGCGAACACCGGGGAGCTGTTTTTT. This codes for CAISESWYNANTGELFF.

This clone has just one count. The rearrangement links TRBV3-1 (or the pseudogene TRBV3-2) to TRBJ1-2; 9 bases line up with TRBD1. This CDR3 comprises 19 residues. The junction had 17 bases not matched to a gene; V was cut back by 2 bases and J by 4 bases. Germline V gives CDR1 LGHDT, CDR2 YNNKEL (reference sequence). The CDR3 reads CASSQPNRDRVKEGYGYTF. CDR3 sequence (DNA): TGTGCCAGCAGCCAACCTAATAGGGACAGGGTAAAGGAGGGCTATGGCTACACCTTC.

The J gene is TRBJ2-7, the V gene TRBV3-1 (or the pseudogene TRBV3-2); 7 nucleotides match TRBD1. Losses at the gene ends were 4 bases for V and 1 base for J; bases not matched to a gene: 4. This CDR3 is 14 amino acids long. The V gene's germline CDR1 is LGHDT and CDR2 YNNKEL (reference sequence). The CDR3 DNA sequence: TGTGCCAGCAGCCCTCAGACAGGGTCCTACGAGCAGTACTTC. Translation gives CASSPQTGSYEQYF.

This clone has more than one count but fewer than ten. CDR3 protein: CASSSPGLQQSSYNEQFF. In DNA, the CDR3 is TGCGCCAGCAGCTCGCCGGGACTACAACAGTCCTCCTACAATGAGCAGTTCTTC. The chain combines TRBV5-1 with TRBJ2-1, with 7 bases fitting TRBD2. V gave up 3 bases and J gave up 0 bases; unmatched junction bases: 12. This CDR3 spans 18 amino acids. Per the germline V gene, CDR1 is SGHRS and CDR2 is YFSETQ.

This chain links TRBV9 with TRBJ2-7; no clear D gene. The CDR3 is 14 amino acids. Germline V gives CDR1 SGDLS, CDR2 YYNGEE. V lost 0 bases to trimming and J lost 2 bases, with 9 bases between them. CDR3 amino acids: CASSVGPATYEQYF. The CDR3 DNA is TGTGCCAGCAGCGTAGGGCCAGCGACCTACGAGCAGTACTTC.

The V call is TRBV6-5, the J call TRBJ2-1; D is unclear. Trimming stripped 1 base from V and 8 bases from J, with 6 bases between. There are 12 residues in the CDR3. From germline, CDR1 is MNHEY and CDR2 SVGAGI. CDR3 sequence: CASSYFSDEQFF. DNA of the CDR3: TGTGCCAGCAGTTACTTCTCCGATGAGCAGTTCTTC.

CDR3 DNA sequence: TGCGCCAGCAGCTTGGGCAGAAATCCCTATGGCTACACCTTC. Its translation: CASSLGRNPYGYTF. J is TRBJ1-2 and V is TRBV5-1; D uncertain. CDR3 size: 14 residues. Deletions cut 0 bases from V and 4 bases from J, with 10 bases between. The germline gives CDR1 SGHRS, CDR2 YFSETQ.

CDR3: CASSFTQGNEQYF. In nucleotides, the CDR3 is TGTGCCAGCAGCTTTACTCAGGGGAACGAGCAGTACTTC. The J gene is TRBJ2-7, the V gene TRBV7-2; the D gene is possibly TRBD1 (6 bases). This CDR3 spans 13 amino acids. Germline lookup yields CDR1 SGHTA and CDR2 FQGNSA. Trimming shortened V by 3 bases and J by 5 bases, and 11 bases separated the two germline ends.

The V and J genes are TRBV7-4 and TRBJ1-3, with D perhaps TRBD1 (6 bases). V was shortened by 0 bases and J by 1 base, with 16 bases between the two germline ends. The CDR3 runs 18 residues. Germline-derived CDR1 and CDR2 are SGHVT and SQSDAQ. CDR3 sequence: CASSLAPVRGASGNTIYF. CDR3 coding DNA: TGTGCCAGCAGCTTAGCGCCGGTGCGGGGGGCTTCTGGAAACACCATATATTTT.

This clone occurred a few times. The chain links TRBV11-2 to TRBJ2-7; D unresolved. V lost 6 bases and J lost 4, with 13 bases in between. Per the germline V gene, CDR1 is SGHAT and CDR2 is FQNNGV. The CDR3 spans 13 residues. CDR3 nucleotides: TGTGCCAGCAGAAGAAGTGGCGGATACGAGCAGTACTTC. Translation gives CASRRSGGYEQYF.

A note on this clone: The limits of the CDR3 on the DNA are not certain, so only TCRdb's listed CDR3 is given. This rearrangement joins TRBV21-1 to TRBJ1-3; the D call of TRBD1 is as the table states it, not checked on the DNA. TRBV21-1 is labeled a pseudogene. Ends included, the CDR3 has 20 residues. CDR3: CASSKAGQGRDWGSGNTIYF.

The chain is built from TRBV30 and TRBJ2-5; 11 bases map to TRBD1. Germline V lookup: CDR1 GTSNPN, CDR2 SVGIG (reference sequence). CDR3 length: 15 amino acids. J was trimmed by 4 bases and V by 2 bases; bases with no gene match: 6. This CDR3 is CAWSPQGQGGETQYF. CDR3 DNA sequence: TGTGCCTGGAGTCCCCAGGGACAGGGGGGAGAGACCCAGTACTTC. Full variable domain (remainder filled in from reference TRBV30 and TRBJ2-5): SQTIHQWPATLVQPVGSPLSLECTVEGTSNPNLYWYRQAAGRGLQLLFYSVGIGQISSEVPQNLSASRPQDRQFILSSKKLLLSDSGFYLCAWSPQGQGGETQYFGPGTRLLVL.

The chain recombines TRBV6-5 with TRBJ1-1, with a possible D match to TRBD1 (5 bases). The germline V and J ends were trimmed by 8 bases and 6 bases, with 13 bases remaining between them. This CDR3 contains 12 residues. Germline CDR1 reads MNHEY; CDR2 reads SVGAGI. This CDR3 reads CASRPGGSEAFF. Written as DNA, the CDR3 is TGTGCCAGCCGGCCGGGGGGTTCTGAAGCTTTCTTT.